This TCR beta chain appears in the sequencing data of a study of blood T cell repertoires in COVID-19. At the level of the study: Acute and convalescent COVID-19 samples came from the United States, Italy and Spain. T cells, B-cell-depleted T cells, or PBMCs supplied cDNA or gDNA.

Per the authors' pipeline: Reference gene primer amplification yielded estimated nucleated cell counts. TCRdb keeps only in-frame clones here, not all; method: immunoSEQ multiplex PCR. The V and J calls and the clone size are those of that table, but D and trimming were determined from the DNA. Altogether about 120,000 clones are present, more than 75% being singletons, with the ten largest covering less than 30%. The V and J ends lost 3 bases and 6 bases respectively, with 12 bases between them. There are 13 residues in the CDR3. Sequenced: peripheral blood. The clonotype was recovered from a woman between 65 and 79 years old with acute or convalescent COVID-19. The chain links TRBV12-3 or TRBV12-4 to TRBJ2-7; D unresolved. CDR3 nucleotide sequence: TGTGCCAGCAGTTTCTCCCAGGCGACCGAGCAGTACTTC. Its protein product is CASSFSQATEQYF.